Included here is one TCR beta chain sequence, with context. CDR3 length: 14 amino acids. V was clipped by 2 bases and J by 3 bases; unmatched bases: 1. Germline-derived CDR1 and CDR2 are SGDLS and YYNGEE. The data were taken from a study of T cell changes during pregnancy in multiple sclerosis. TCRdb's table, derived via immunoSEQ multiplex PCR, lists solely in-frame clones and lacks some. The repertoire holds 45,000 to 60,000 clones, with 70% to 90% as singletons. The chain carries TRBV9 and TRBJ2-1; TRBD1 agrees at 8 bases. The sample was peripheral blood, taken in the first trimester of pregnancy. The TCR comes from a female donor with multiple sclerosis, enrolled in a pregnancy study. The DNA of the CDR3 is TGTGCCAGCAGCGTCAGGGGGCACTACAATGAGCAGTTCTTC. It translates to CASSVRGHYNEQFF.